This TCR beta chain was retrieved from a study of T cells in Graves' hyperthyroidism and ophthalmopathy. The CDR3 spans 14 residues. Germline trimming cut 4 bases from V and 3 bases from J; bases unmatched to any gene: 5. Germline CDR1 and CDR2: MNHEY and SVGAGI. This clonotype appeared many times. Researchers took RNA transcripts and amplified the TCR beta CDR3 regions from them. Using the HTBI primer set, a first-round RT-PCR was run on the TCR CDR3. From the multiplex PCR reads, TCRdb called clonotypes with MiXCR, one entry per CDR3 protein. The sample lists 200,000 to 300,000 distinct CDR3 sequences, over 20% occurring once.

This TCR derives from a woman in her thirties or forties with Graves' ophthalmopathy. The sequencing sample was made of blood. This sequence joins TRBV6-5 and TRBJ1-1, with TRBD1 matching 7 bases. The CDR3 bases are TGTGCCAGCAGTTCGATCGGACAGGACACTGAAGCTTTCTTT. Translated: CASSSIGQDTEAFF.